The sequence of this T cell receptor (beta chain) was determined in a study of cytomegalovirus exposure and HLA in healthy donors (dated by TCRdb to the late 2010s). Turning to the overall study: The 666 repertoires of the first cohort and the 120 validation repertoires were produced on the same platform, according to a later analysis. The study was designed to test whether signatures of past pathogen exposure could be identified by cataloging public T cell receptors. A separate validation cohort of 100 to 150 different subjects was used in addition to the approximately 670-subject first cohort. High-throughput TCR immunosequencing, statistical association of individual TCRs with disease status, and machine learning were combined to predict cytomegalovirus infection status. Summary of the overall study and its limitations: A later analysis lacked HLA typing for the validation cohort, so it scored co-occurrence in that cohort across all 120 or so repertoires. In a later analysis, TCRs clustered in the first cohort were found to also tend to co-occur in the roughly 120 validation repertoires, with approximately 95% of cluster scores above 0. It was suggested by the authors that the approach could potentially be generalized to other disease states and immunological phenotypes. Cytomegalovirus status was reported to be diagnosed by the classifier with high specificity and sensitivity in both the original and validation cohorts. While some public TCRs were present in many individuals, most TCR sequences turned up only very rarely across donors. A total of fewer than 200 TCR beta chains were listed by the study as associated with cytomegalovirus. Three of the identified cytomegalovirus-associated TCR beta chains were confirmed in vitro to be specific for cytomegalovirus antigens.

Donors formed part of the validation cohort, which comprised over a hundred subjects and was distinct from the first cohort of 666 subjects. The CDR3 measures 16 amino acids from cysteine to phenylalanine. The read is trimmed to its CDR3 DNA, 48 bases read in frame from base 1. From the germline V gene (reference sequence), CDR1 is LNHDA and CDR2 is SQIVND. The germline ends are 18 bases apart after V is trimmed by 2 bases and J by 5 bases. To prepare the library, the immunoSEQ multiplex PCR assay was applied. In the authors' own workflow: To diagnose cytomegalovirus status from the catalog of TCR beta chain sequences, a statistical classification framework was built. The table comes from immuneACCESS by way of TCRdb, which keeps in-frame sequences with V and J called. Part of the clones is missing from these tables; in studies checked, under half for an unresolved V gene and the rest for unknown reasons. V and J calls plus clone size are reproduced from that table; the DNA served to infer D and trimming. The sample includes roughly 60,000 clones, with 90% to 96% observed a single time. The biggest ten clones account for more than 0.9% of the sample.

A remark on this clone: The antigen this receptor binds is unknown. The record has no base qualities; no much larger clone is one base away.

The rearranged segments are TRBV19 and TRBJ1-1, and the D gene may be TRBD1, 5 bases matching. This TCR was sampled from a young woman in good health and CMV-seronegative. Material for sequencing was PBMCs. The DNA reads TGTGCCAGTAGTATACCCCTATCCCGCAGGGCGACTGAAGCTTTCTTT. Its coded protein is CASSIPLSRRATEAFF.